This T cell receptor beta chain was retrieved from a study of T-cell memory formation after mild COVID-19. Regarding the study as a whole: SARS-CoV-2 specificity was not confirmed for second-wave clones peaking on day 37. The finding that pre-infection memory included some responding clones suggested that cross-reactive memory joined.

To note about this clonotype: Its specificity is unknown.

CDR1 and CDR2 from the germline V gene are LNHDA and SQIVND (reference sequence). This CDR3 is built from 13 residues. V shed 8 bases and J shed 7 bases, with 12 bases lying between them. Using constant-segment primers, 5'RACE produced TCR alpha and TCR beta cDNA libraries carrying sample barcodes and UMIs. Via MiXCR, TCRdb re-called the 5' RACE reads, giving one row per CDR3 protein. The sample lists 44,000 or so distinct CDR3 sequences, nearly 9.5% occurring once. Sequenced sample: PBMCs or a T cell subset sorted from them (not recorded which). The rearrangement links TRBV19 to TRBJ1-6; tentative D call: TRBD1 (6 bases). This clonotype was sampled from an adult woman who had mild COVID-19 (a few samples of this study predate the infection). Cell type and time point are not known. Here the CDR3 reads CASQTGPNSPLHF. In nucleotides, the CDR3 is TGTGCCAGTCAGACAGGACCAAATTCACCCCTCCACTTT.